This T cell receptor beta chain was profiled in a study of blood T cell repertoires in COVID-19. For the study at large: There were acute and convalescent COVID-19 samples, and they came from the United States, Italy and Spain.

The length of the CDR3 is 14 residues. The trim removed 4 bases at V and 3 bases at J, leaving 2 bases unmatched. Germline V CDR1 and CDR2: KGHSH, LQKENI. Study processing details: Amplifying reference gene primers gave estimates of nucleated cell counts. The data were produced by immunoSEQ multiplex PCR, yet TCRdb's version contains in-frame clones alone and is incomplete. V, J and clone size were drawn from that table, and D and trimming were deduced from the DNA. The sample has some 100,000 clones, over 85% seen once. The sequenced material came from peripheral blood. The chain employs TRBV18 and TRBJ1-2, with 10 bases fitting TRBD1. This clonotype was sampled from a man in his sixties or seventies with acute or convalescent COVID-19. This CDR3 reads CASSRQGADYGYTF. The CDR3 nucleotides read TGTGCCAGCTCACGACAGGGGGCGGACTATGGCTACACCTTC.